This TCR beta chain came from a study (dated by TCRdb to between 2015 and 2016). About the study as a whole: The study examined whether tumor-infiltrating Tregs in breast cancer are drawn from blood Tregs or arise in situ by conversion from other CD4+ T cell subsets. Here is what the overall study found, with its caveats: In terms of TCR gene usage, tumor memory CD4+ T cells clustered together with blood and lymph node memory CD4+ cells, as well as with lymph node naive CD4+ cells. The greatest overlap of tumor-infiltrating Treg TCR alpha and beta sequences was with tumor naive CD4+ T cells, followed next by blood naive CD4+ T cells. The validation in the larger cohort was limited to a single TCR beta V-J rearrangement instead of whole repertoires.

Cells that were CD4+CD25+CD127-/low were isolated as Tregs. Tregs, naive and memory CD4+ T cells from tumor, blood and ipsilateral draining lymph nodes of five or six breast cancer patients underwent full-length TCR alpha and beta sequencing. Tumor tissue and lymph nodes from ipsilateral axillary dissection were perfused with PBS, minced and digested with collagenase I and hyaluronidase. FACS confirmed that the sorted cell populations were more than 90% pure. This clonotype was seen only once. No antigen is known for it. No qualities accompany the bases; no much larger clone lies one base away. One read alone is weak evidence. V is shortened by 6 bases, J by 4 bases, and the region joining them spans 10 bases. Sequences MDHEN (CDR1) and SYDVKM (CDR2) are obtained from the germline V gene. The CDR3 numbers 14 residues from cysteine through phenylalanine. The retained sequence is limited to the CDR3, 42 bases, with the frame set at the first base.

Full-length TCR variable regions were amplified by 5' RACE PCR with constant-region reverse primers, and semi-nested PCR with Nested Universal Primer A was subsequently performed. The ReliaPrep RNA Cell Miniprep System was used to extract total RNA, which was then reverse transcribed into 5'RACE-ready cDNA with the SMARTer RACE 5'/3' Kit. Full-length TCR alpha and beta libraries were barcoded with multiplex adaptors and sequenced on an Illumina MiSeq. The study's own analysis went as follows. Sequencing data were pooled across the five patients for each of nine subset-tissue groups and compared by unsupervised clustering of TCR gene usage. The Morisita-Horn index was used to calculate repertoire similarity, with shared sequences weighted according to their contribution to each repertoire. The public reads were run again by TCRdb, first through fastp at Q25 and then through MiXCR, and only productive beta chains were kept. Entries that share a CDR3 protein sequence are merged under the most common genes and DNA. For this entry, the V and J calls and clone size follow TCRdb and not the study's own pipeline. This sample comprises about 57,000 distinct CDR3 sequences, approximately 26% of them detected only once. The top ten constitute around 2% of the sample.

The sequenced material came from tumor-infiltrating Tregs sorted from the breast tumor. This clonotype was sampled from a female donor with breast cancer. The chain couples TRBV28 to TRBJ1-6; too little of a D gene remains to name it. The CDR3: CASSRELYNSPLHF. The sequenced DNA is TGTGCCAGCAGCCGAGAGCTTTATAATTCACCCCTCCACTTT.